The rows below give T cell receptor beta chains drawn from one sample of a study of blood T cell repertoires in COVID-19. The assay was immunoSEQ multiplex PCR, and TCRdb's table has in-frame clones only and misses some. The sample shows some 450,000 clones, 88% of them seen only once. Sequenced: peripheral blood. These receptors were obtained from a woman aged 50 to 60 with COVID-19, enrolled during active disease. Each CDR3 is given with its conserved first and last residue. Each record gives: J gene, V gene, CDR3 protein.

j_call: TRBJ2-3
v_call: TRBV29-1
cdr3_aa: CSVEGVTASTDTQYF

j_call: TRBJ1-4
v_call: TRBV5-1
cdr3_aa: CASSWDSRRDEKLFF

j_call: TRBJ2-1
v_call: TRBV6-5
cdr3_aa: CASSYRDRGIDEQFF

j_call: TRBJ1-3
v_call: TRBV7-3
cdr3_aa: CASSRGQGNTIYF

j_call: TRBJ2-1
v_call: TRBV7-9
cdr3_aa: CASSLGTSGGLSQPNEQFF

j_call: TRBJ1-4
v_call: TRBV7-9
cdr3_aa: CASSLSRHNEKLFF

j_call: TRBJ2-7
v_call: TRBV7-9
cdr3_aa: CASSPGTSGGREQYF

j_call: TRBJ2-7
v_call: TRBV5-4
cdr3_aa: CASSFNRQEEQYF

j_call: TRBJ2-1
v_call: TRBV2
cdr3_aa: CAREERGGYNEQFF

j_call: TRBJ1-1
v_call: TRBV12-3/TRBV12-4
cdr3_aa: CASSLSRTAEAFF

j_call: TRBJ1-1
v_call: TRBV19
cdr3_aa: CASTPGTGGVSEAFF

j_call: TRBJ1-2
v_call: TRBV24-1
cdr3_aa: CATSGGVGYTF

j_call: TRBJ2-7
v_call: TRBV5-6
cdr3_aa: CASSLVGPFSSYEQYF

j_call: TRBJ1-4
v_call: TRBV6-5
cdr3_aa: CASNPSRTNEKLFF

j_call: TRBJ2-4
v_call: TRBV24-1
cdr3_aa: CATSDADISNIQYF

j_call: TRBJ2-7
v_call: TRBV19
cdr3_aa: CASRALGTSGYEQYF

j_call: TRBJ1-1
v_call: TRBV6-5
cdr3_aa: CASSYSPTGEAFF

j_call: TRBJ1-4
v_call: TRBV30
cdr3_aa: CAWSPPPGNEKLFF

j_call: TRBJ1-2
v_call: TRBV2
cdr3_aa: CASMSREGAYGYTF

j_call: TRBJ2-4
v_call: TRBV20-1
cdr3_aa: CSAADKIQYF

j_call: TRBJ2-7
v_call: TRBV5-6
cdr3_aa: CASSLPGVSPYEQYF